This T cell receptor beta chain originates from a study of shared clonotypes between healthy human individuals. Naive CD8 cells were CD45RO-negative, positively selected for CCR7, excluding terminally differentiated effector memory CD45RA+ cells. CDR1 SGDLS and CDR2 YYNGEE come from the germline V gene. The V segment lost 3 bases and the J segment 8 bases; nucleotides outside the gene matches: 11. The CDR3 is 16 amino acids. Replicate PCRs from sorted subsets contained approximately 220 ng DNA, which is some 30,000 T cell genomes. This table comes from immunoSEQ multiplex PCR, and its TCRdb copy is limited to in-frame clones, with some not included. The repertoire holds 600,000 or so clones, with roughly 98% as singletons.

The chain recombines TRBV9 with TRBJ2-1, with TRBD2 matching over 10 bases. This TCR derives from a man aged 25-40 years in good health. Sequencing was performed on naive CD8+ T cells sorted from blood. As DNA, the CDR3 is TGTGCCAGCAGCGCCCGGGGGAGCGGGAGGGGCGATGAGCAGTTCTTC. This codes for CASSARGSGRGDEQFF.